Below, one T cell receptor beta chain is given with its context. What it binds is not known. This record comes from a study of persistence of HIV-infected CD4 T cells. Study results and caveats: CMV- and Gag-responding cells had lower TCRbeta richness than CD3/CD28-responding cells.

Germline lookup yields CDR1 MNHNY and CDR2 SVGAGI (reference sequence). J gave up 8 bases and V 4 bases, and 11 bases lay outside the gene matches. CDR3 length: 16 amino acids. Cells were stimulated nonspecifically with anti-CD3/anti-CD28 magnetic beads. Sorting of responding CD4+ T cells relied on upregulated CD40 ligand together with CD69. Plasma HIV-1 RNA stayed below 50 copies/mL for at least 4 years. Sequencing used immunoSEQ version 4 in survey mode. Sequencing used immunoSEQ multiplex PCR; TCRdb keeps in-frame clones, though not all of them. The sample shows around 39,000 clones, around 92% of them seen only once.

The TCR comes from an adult man with HIV who was CMV-seropositive. The sample was CD4+ T cells sorted from PBMCs after approximately 19-hour stimulation, taken from a patient who received antiretroviral therapy. The chain couples TRBV6-6 to TRBJ2-1, with 10 positions matching TRBD2. Here the CDR3 reads CASSSRGLAGADEQFF. CDR3 bases: TGTGCCAGCAGTTCCCGGGGGCTAGCGGGGGCAGATGAGCAGTTCTTC.